This T cell receptor (beta chain) was documented in a study of human T cells and chemical hapten exposure. This clonotype was picked up many times. Sample time point: pre-sensitization, week 0. Treatment of the sample: therapeutic diphenylcyclopropenone sensitization with weekly scalp DPC. Total RNA was isolated from whole blood that had not been fractionated. The CDR3 spans 16 residues. Germline V lookup: CDR1 LGHNA, CDR2 YSLEER. The junction had 10 bases not matched to a gene; V was cut back by 4 bases and J by 4 bases. The library labeled individual cDNA molecules by adding unique molecular identifiers to them. TCRdb redid the calling of the RACE reads with MiXCR, one entry per CDR3 protein. The sample has some 90,000 distinct CDR3 sequences, roughly 8.5% seen once.

The sample here was whole blood, taken in connection with sensitization to the hapten diphenylcyclopropenone (DPC). This receptor was obtained from a man aged 35-49 years with alopecia areata. Some clones in this sample may be carry-over from other donors' samples. The chain couples TRBV4-3 to TRBJ2-1; 7 bases match TRBD2. The CDR3 region has the DNA TGCGCCAGCAGCCTGATCCTAGCGGCCTCTTACAATGAGCAGTTCTTC. It specifies CASSLILAASYNEQFF.